The 13 T cell receptor beta chains below were found in one sample sequenced in a study of spatial heterogeneity in lung cancer. TCRdb used MiXCR to reprocess the 5' RACE reads, holding one entry per CDR3 protein. The sample yields about 40,000 distinct CDR3 sequences, around 5.5% seen once. As to time point: sample taken at primary tumor resection. Whole RNA from tumor, nontumor lung or frozen PBMC was sequenced unsorted. The sequencing used PBMCs, collected at surgery. The source of these receptors is a female donor with early-stage non-small cell lung cancer.

The chain employs TRBV27 and TRBJ1-5; TRBD1 aligns across 8 bases. The CDR3 is 14 amino acids. With 6 bases clipped from V and 12 bases from J, the junction kept 13 bases outside the gene matches. CDR1 MNHEY and CDR2 SMNVEV come from the germline V gene (reference sequence). CDR3 nucleotide sequence: TGTGCCAGCAGCCCAATGGACAGGGAATCGGGCCAGCATTTT. It codes for CASSPMDRESGQHF.

A few counts support this clonotype. This chain joins TRBV19 and TRBJ1-1; D is unresolved. Germline values: CDR1 LNHDA, CDR2 SQIVND (reference sequence). The CDR3 extends over 13 amino acids. V was cut by 7 bases and J by 0 bases, with 9 bases left in between. The CDR3 here is CASTRQVNTEAFF. The CDR3 nucleotides read TGTGCCAGTACTAGACAAGTGAACACTGAAGCTTTCTTT. Full variable domain (rest looked up from reference TRBV19 and TRBJ1-1): DGGITQSPKYLFRKEGQNVTLSCEQNLNHDAMYWYRQDPGQGLRLIYYSQIVNDFQKGDIAEGYSVSREKKESFPLTVTSAQKNPTAFYLCASTRQVNTEAFFGQGTRLTVV.

This clonotype was seen many times. V gene TRBV10-2 combines with J gene TRBJ1-5; 9 bases line up with TRBD1. Germline lookup yields CDR1 WSHSY and CDR2 SAAADI. The CDR3 is 14 residues long. V dropped 6 bases and J dropped 7; count of bases not matched to a gene: 7. The CDR3: CASSPGQGSQPQHF. As DNA, the CDR3 is TGCGCCAGCAGCCCCGGACAGGGGAGCCAGCCCCAGCATTTT.

V usage is TRBV30 and J usage is TRBJ2-3; 8 bases line up with TRBD2. Germline assignment: CDR1 GTSNPN and CDR2 SVGIG (reference sequence). The J segment lost 6 bases and the V segment lost 3 bases, leaving 8 bases of the junction unmatched. The CDR3 has 14 amino acids. The CDR3: CAWRKVAGRDTQYF. CDR3 DNA: TGTGCCTGGAGGAAGGTAGCGGGGAGGGATACGCAGTATTTT. The full variable domain, its missing parts supplied by reference TRBV30 and TRBJ2-3, is SQTIHQWPATLVQPVGSPLSLECTVEGTSNPNLYWYRQAAGRGLQLLFYSVGIGQISSEVPQNLSASRPQDRQFILSSKKLLLSDSGFYLCAWRKVAGRDTQYFGPGTRLTVL.

This clonotype appeared many times. This rearrangement joins TRBV5-6 to TRBJ2-3; 8 nucleotides align to TRBD2. Trimming took 2 bases from V and 5 from J; bases not matched to a gene: 7. This CDR3 is 15 amino acids long. In germline, CDR1 is SGHDT, CDR2 YYEEEE. The CDR3 sequence is CASSFPGGLGDTQYF. CDR3 in DNA: TGTGCCAGCAGCTTTCCGGGGGGGCTAGGAGATACGCAGTATTTT. The variable domain in full, completed from reference TRBV5-6 and TRBJ2-3, reads DAGVTQSPTHLIKTRGQQVTLRCSPKSGHDTVSWYQQALGQGPQFIFQYYEEEERQRGNFPDRFSGHQFPNYSSELNVNALLLGDSALYLCASSFPGGLGDTQYFGPGTRLTVL.

This clonotype occurred many times. The chain recombines TRBV5-1 with TRBJ2-3; D is perhaps TRBD2 (6 bases). The CDR3 has 15 amino acids. CDR1 and CDR2 (germline): SGHRS, YFSETQ. V was clipped by 1 base and J by 0 bases, with 9 bases between them. The CDR3 is CASSLRGVSTDTQYF. The CDR3 DNA reads TGCGCCAGCAGCTTGCGCGGGGTGAGCACAGATACGCAGTATTTT.

This CDR3 is CSARTGEYNEQFF. CDR3 bases: TGCAGTGCTAGGACCGGGGAGTACAATGAGCAGTTCTTC. The chain is built from TRBV20-1 and TRBJ2-1; a possible D gene is TRBD2 (5 bases). The CDR3 length is 13 residues. Looked up from germline, CDR1 is DFQATT and CDR2 is SNEGSKA (reference sequence). Trimming pared 3 bases from V and 4 bases from J, leaving 10 bases between.

This clonotype was counted between two and nine times. This chain uses TRBV2 with TRBJ2-3; D is possibly TRBD2 (6 bases). CDR1 is SNHLY, CDR2 FYNNEI, per germline. V gave up 3 bases and J gave up 5 bases, with 12 bases separating them. The CDR3 is 14 residues long. CDR3 sequence reads: CASSETWGEDTQYF. The DNA of the CDR3 is TGTGCCAGCAGTGAGACGTGGGGGGAAGATACGCAGTATTTT. Drawing the rest from reference TRBV2 and TRBJ2-3, the complete variable domain is EPEVTQTPSHQVTQMGQEVILRCVPISNHLYFYWYRQILGQKVEFLVSFYNNEISEKSEIFDDQFSVERPDGSNFTLKIRSTKLEDSAMYFCASSETWGEDTQYFGPGTRLTVL.

The CDR3 here is CASSQDRDSVAARGYEQYF. The CDR3 DNA reads TGCGCCAGCAGCCAAGACCGCGACTCCGTTGCGGCGCGGGGATACGAGCAGTACTTC. The chain uses TRBV4-1 and TRBJ2-7, with D tentatively TRBD2 (6 bases). Trimming removed 0 bases from V and 4 bases from J, with 25 bases in between. Germline CDR1 is MGHRA and CDR2 is YSYEKL. CDR3 size: 19 residues.

This clonotype has ten or more counts. J is TRBJ2-1 and V is TRBV7-2; 7 bases align to TRBD1. J lost 6 bases, V lost 5 bases, and 4 bases had no gene match. Looked up from germline, CDR1 is SGHTA and CDR2 is FQGNSA. The CDR3 runs 13 residues. As DNA, the CDR3 is TGTGCCAGCAGCATGGGACAGTTCAATGAGCAGTTCTTC. Its protein is CASSMGQFNEQFF.

This clonotype was seen ten or more times. The chain has TRBV27 and TRBJ1-1; D gene uncertain. The CDR3 spans 14 residues. CDR1 is MNHEY, CDR2 SMNVEV, per germline (reference sequence). The V gene lost 4 bases and the J gene lost 0 bases, with 9 bases spanning the gap. CDR3 sequence: CASSSQRMNTEAFF. The CDR3 DNA follows: TGTGCCAGCAGTTCGCAGCGTATGAACACTGAAGCTTTCTTT.

This rearrangement joins TRBV2 to TRBJ1-1; no clear D. From germline, CDR1 is SNHLY and CDR2 FYNNEI. CDR3 size: 13 residues. Deletions cut 2 bases from V and 2 bases from J, with 6 bases between. In DNA, the CDR3 is TGTGCCAGCAGTGAATCGGGTAACACTGAAGCTTTCTTT. It encodes CASSESGNTEAFF.

This clonotype was picked up a small number of times. This chain joins TRBV19 and TRBJ2-3; D might be TRBD1 or TRBD2, each matching 5 bases. The CDR3 consists of 15 residues. Germline-derived CDR1 and CDR2 are LNHDA and SQIVND (reference sequence). Trimming removed 6 bases at V and 1 base at J, with 14 bases between. CDR3 nucleotide sequence: TGTGCCAGTAGCCTCCGGGACCCTCGCACAGATACGCAGTATTTT. It yields the protein CASSLRDPRTDTQYF.